The text below deals with one TCR beta chain. Its antigen is currently unknown. V lost 4 bases, J lost 2 bases, and 11 bases lay in between. Germline-derived CDR1 and CDR2 are SGHKS and YYEKEE (reference sequence). The CDR3 loop spans 14 amino acids. This sample was included in a study of T cells after yellow fever vaccination. Study as a whole: Fractions with few cells were prepared using SMART-Seq v4 Ultra Low Input.

TCR cDNA was made by 5'RACE template switching, adding a universal primer site and UMIs. Using its own MiXCR run on the 5' RACE reads, TCRdb lists one record per CDR3 protein. Of approximately 160,000 distinct CDR3 sequences listed, around 9% are singletons. Broader study findings: Most clones from primary vaccination were detected again post-booster (just under 97% CD4, 88% CD8). Abundant clonotypes from the bulk population could contaminate FACS-sorted repertoires.

This receptor was obtained from a man aged 18 to 35 who received the YFV17D yellow fever vaccine. The chain uses TRBV5-5 and TRBJ2-3, with D perhaps TRBD1 (6 bases). Specimen: CD8+ T cells sorted from PBMCs, collected 45 days after the yellow fever booster vaccination. The CDR3 DNA follows: TGTGCCAGCAGCAGGGACACCTCCACAGATACGCAGTATTTT. Its protein product is CASSRDTSTDTQYF.